This section outlines one T cell receptor (beta chain) sequence together with its context. Its matching antigen is unknown. The data were obtained in a study of long-term antiretroviral therapy in people with HIV. Study-wide points: Clonal expansions arising prior to ART prevailed in the repertoire at every time point.

Ahead of DNA extraction, samples held roughly 1-10 million cryopreserved PBMC each. Running of the v3.0 immunoSEQ assay took place at survey level. Method: immunoSEQ multiplex PCR; TCRdb's copy keeps in-frame clones and lacks some. The table lists over 15,000 clones, approximately 85% of them singletons. Trimming took off 0 bases at V and 0 bases at J, with 8 bases between the two ends. Germline CDR1 SGDLS, CDR2 YYNGEE. The CDR3 covers 15 residues. The source was unsorted PBMCs, collected 0.5 years after starting antiretroviral therapy. The V gene is TRBV9, the J gene TRBJ2-3; D is undetermined. This TCR derives from a woman aged 40 to 50 with HIV. The DNA of the CDR3 is TGTGCCAGCAGCGTAGGAGGCAGTAGCACAGATACGCAGTATTTT. It encodes CASSVGGSSTDTQYF.